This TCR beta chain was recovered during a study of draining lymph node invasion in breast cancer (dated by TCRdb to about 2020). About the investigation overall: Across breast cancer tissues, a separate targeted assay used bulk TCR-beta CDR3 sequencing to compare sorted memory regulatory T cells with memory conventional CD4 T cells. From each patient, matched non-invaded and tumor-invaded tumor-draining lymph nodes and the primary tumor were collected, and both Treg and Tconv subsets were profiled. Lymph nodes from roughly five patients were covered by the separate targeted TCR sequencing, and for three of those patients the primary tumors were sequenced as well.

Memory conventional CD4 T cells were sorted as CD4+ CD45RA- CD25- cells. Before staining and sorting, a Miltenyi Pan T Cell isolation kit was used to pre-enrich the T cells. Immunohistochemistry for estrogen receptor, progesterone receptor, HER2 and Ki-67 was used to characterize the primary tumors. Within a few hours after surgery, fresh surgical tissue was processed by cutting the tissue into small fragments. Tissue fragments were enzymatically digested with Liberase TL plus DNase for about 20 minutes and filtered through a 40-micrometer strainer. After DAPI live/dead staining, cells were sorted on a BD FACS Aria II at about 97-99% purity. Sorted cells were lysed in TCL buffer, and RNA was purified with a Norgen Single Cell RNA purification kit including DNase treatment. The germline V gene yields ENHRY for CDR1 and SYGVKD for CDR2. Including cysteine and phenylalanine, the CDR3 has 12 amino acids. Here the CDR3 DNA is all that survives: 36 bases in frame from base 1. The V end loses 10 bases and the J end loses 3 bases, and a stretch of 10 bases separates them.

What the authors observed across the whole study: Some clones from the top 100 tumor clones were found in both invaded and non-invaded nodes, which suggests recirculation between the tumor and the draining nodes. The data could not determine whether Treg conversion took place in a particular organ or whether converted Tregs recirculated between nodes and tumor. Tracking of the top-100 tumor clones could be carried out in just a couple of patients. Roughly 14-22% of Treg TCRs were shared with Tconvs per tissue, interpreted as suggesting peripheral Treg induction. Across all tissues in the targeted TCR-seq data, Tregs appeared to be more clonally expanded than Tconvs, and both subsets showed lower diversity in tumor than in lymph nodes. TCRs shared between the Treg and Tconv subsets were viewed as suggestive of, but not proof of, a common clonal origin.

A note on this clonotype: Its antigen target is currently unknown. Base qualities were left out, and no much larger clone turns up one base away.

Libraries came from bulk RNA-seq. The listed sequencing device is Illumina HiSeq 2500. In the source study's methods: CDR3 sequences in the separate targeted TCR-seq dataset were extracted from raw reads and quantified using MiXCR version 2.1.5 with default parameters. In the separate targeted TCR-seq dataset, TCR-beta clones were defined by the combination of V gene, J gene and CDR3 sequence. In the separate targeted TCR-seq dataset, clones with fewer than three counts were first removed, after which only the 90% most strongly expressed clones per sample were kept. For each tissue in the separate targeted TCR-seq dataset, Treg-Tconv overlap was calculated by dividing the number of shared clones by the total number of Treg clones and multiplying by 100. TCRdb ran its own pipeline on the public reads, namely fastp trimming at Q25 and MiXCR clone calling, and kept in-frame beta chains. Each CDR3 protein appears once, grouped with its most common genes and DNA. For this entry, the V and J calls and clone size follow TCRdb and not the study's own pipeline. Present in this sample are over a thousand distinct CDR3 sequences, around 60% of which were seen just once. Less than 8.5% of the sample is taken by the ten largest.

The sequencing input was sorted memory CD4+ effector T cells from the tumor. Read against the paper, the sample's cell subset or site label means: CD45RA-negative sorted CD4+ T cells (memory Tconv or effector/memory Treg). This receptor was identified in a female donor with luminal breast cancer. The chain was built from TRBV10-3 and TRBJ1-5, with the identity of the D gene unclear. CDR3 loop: CATGEDNQPQHF. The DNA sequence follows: TGTGCCACCGGGGAGGACAATCAGCCCCAGCATTTT.